This section outlines one TCR beta chain sequence together with its context. Patients from Seattle were sampled longitudinally, starting during active infection. How the authors handled the data: Nucleated cell number was recorded as an estimate derived from reference gene primer amplification. Measured with immunoSEQ multiplex PCR; TCRdb has only the in-frame clones, and not every one. D and trimming were read from the DNA, whereas the V and J calls and clone size are those reported in that table. The sample holds some 220,000 clones, 75% to 85% seen once. The data are from a study of blood T cell repertoires in COVID-19. Study overall: The samples span acute and convalescent COVID-19 from the United States, Italy and Spain. Sample material is recorded as cDNA or gDNA derived from T cells, B-cell-depleted T cells, or PBMCs.

V was shortened by 1 base and J by 1 base, with 8 bases between the two germline ends. The CDR3 loop spans 15 amino acids. The germline CDR1 and CDR2 sequences are LGHDT and YNNKEL (reference sequence). This TCR came from a woman aged 70-85 years with COVID-19, enrolled during active disease. Sample: peripheral blood. This chain connects TRBV3-1 (or the pseudogene TRBV3-2) to TRBJ2-1; D remains unclear. The DNA of the CDR3 is TGTGCCAGCAGCCAAGTGTTAGCTTCCTACAATGAGCAGTTCTTC. Protein product: CASSQVLASYNEQFF.